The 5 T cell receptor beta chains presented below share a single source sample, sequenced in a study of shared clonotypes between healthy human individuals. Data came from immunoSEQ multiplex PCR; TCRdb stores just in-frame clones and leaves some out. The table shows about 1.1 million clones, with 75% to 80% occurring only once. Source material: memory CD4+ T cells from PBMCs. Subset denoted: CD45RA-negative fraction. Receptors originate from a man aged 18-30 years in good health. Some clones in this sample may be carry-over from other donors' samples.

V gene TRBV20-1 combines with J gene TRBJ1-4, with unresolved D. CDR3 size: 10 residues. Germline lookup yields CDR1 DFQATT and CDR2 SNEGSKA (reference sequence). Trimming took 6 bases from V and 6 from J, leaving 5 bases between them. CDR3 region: CSASDEKLFF. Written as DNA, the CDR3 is TGCAGTGCGTCGGATGAAAAACTGTTTTTT.

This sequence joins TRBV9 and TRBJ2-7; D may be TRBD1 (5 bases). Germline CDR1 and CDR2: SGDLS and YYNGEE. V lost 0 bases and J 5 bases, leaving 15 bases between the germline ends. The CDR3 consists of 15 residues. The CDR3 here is CASSVEGALFHEQYF. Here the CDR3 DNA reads TGTGCCAGCAGCGTAGAAGGGGCCCTCTTCCACGAGCAGTACTTC.

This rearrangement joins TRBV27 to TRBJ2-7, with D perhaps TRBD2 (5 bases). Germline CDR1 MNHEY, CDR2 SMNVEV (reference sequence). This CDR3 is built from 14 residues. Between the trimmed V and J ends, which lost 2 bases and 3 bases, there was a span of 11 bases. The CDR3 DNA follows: TGTGCCAGCAGTTTAAGACGGGGAAGCTACGAGCAGTACTTC. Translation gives CASSLRRGSYEQYF.

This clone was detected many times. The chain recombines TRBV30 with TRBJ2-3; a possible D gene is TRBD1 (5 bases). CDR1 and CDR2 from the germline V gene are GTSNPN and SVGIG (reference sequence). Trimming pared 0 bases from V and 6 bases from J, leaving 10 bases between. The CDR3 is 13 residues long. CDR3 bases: TGTGCCTGGAGTGTAGGGGTACGGGATACGCAGTATTTT. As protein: CAWSVGVRDTQYF.

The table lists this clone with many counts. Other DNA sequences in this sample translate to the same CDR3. CDR3 DNA: TGTGCCAGCAGCTTCGGTGGCACAGATACGCAGTATTTT. Translated: CASSFGGTDTQYF. This chain uses TRBV7-9 with TRBJ2-3; D gene unclear. CDR1 is SEHNR and CDR2 is FQNEAQ in the germline V gene (reference sequence). V shed 3 bases and J shed 1 base, with 5 bases lying between them. The CDR3 is 13 amino acids.